The 29 T cell receptor beta chains presented below share a single source sample, sequenced in a study of blood T cell repertoires in COVID-19. Only in-frame clones appear in the TCRdb table, and some are missing; sequencing was by immunoSEQ multiplex PCR. The sample records hundreds of thousands of clones, roughly 85% being singletons. The specimen sequenced was PBMCs or T cells enriched from blood (not recorded which). The receptors originated from a man aged 35 to 55 who had been exposed to COVID-19.

The rearrangement links TRBV11-3 to TRBJ2-1; 10 positions match TRBD2. The ends lost 4 bases at V and 0 bases at J; junction bases unmatched: 3. Germline V CDR1 and CDR2: SGHNT, YENEEA. The CDR3 totals 16 residues. The CDR3 DNA sequence: TGTGCCAGCAGCTACTCTAGCGGGAGCTCCTACAATGAGCAGTTCTTC. It is translated as CASSYSSGSSYNEQFF.

This chain uses TRBV20-1 with TRBJ2-5; maybe TRBD1 (5 bases). The V end lost 3 bases, the J end lost 10 bases, and 12 bases lay between the germline ends. Germline V gives CDR1 DFQATT, CDR2 SNEGSKA (reference sequence). The CDR3 is 11 amino acids. CDR3 in DNA: TGCAGTGCTAGTGGCCAGGGTCACCAGTACTTC. It yields the protein CSASGQGHQYF.

This sequence joins TRBV10-3 and TRBJ1-2, with D uncertain. V gave up 3 bases and J gave up 4 bases, with 9 bases separating them. CDR1 is ENHRY, CDR2 SYGVKD, per germline. The CDR3 is made up of 13 amino acids. CDR3 DNA: TGTGCCATCAGTGAAAGGGAGGGCTATGGCTACACCTTC. Protein product: CAISEREGYGYTF.

V gene TRBV15 combines with J gene TRBJ2-3; 7 bases are a match to TRBD2. The germline CDR1 and CDR2 sequences are LNHNV and YYDKDF (reference sequence). The ends lost 5 bases at V and 1 base at J; junction bases unmatched: 9. The CDR3 has 16 amino acids. The CDR3 DNA is TGTGCCACCAGCGGCTTGGGGGGGGTCGGCACAGATACGCAGTATTTT. Its translation: CATSGLGGVGTDTQYF.

This chain uses TRBV28 with TRBJ2-1; the match to TRBD2 covers 7 bases. The V and J ends lost 9 bases and 5 bases, in that order; junction bases with no gene match: 7. The CDR3 is 13 residues long. Germline CDR1 is MDHEN and CDR2 is SYDVKM. The CDR3 region has the DNA TGTGCCAGTTTAGCGGGCCCACACAATGAGCAGTTCTTC. Translating gives CASLAGPHNEQFF.

The V gene is TRBV28, the J gene TRBJ2-1; 10 bases match TRBD1. The length of the CDR3 is 17 residues. Looked up from germline, CDR1 is MDHEN and CDR2 is SYDVKM. Unmatched junction bases numbered 16, after V lost 7 bases and J lost 7 bases. CDR3 region: CASNNRPGQGSTNEQFF. CDR3 DNA sequence: TGTGCCAGCAACAACCGACCGGGACAGGGGTCAACGAATGAGCAGTTCTTC.

The chain combines TRBV12-5 with TRBJ2-3, with D unclear. Germline V CDR1 and CDR2: LGHNT, FRNRAP. The CDR3 contains 13 residues. V gave up 4 bases and J gave up 0 bases, with 5 bases separating them. The CDR3 sequence: CASGWQSTDTQYF. In nucleotides, the CDR3 is TGTGCTAGTGGTTGGCAAAGCACAGATACGCAGTATTTT.

This clone was recorded a few times. This chain joins TRBV24-1 and TRBJ2-1; tentative D call: TRBD1 (6 bases). The ends were cut back, 4 bases at V and 11 bases at J, with 17 bases in the middle. Per the germline V gene, CDR1 is KGHDR and CDR2 is SFDVKD. The CDR3 has 14 residues. The CDR3 region has the DNA TGTGCCACCAGTGAATCAGGGGCTACCTCCCAGCAGTTCTTC. It codes for CATSESGATSQQFF.

This chain connects TRBV5-1 to TRBJ1-4; D ambiguous. V was cut by 0 bases and J by 6 bases, with 9 bases left in between. The CDR3 runs 14 residues. Germline CDR1 reads SGHRS; CDR2 reads YFSETQ. CDR3 nucleotide sequence: TGCGCCAGCAGCTTGGACAGCTTGGATGAAAAACTGTTTTTT. It is translated as CASSLDSLDEKLFF.

This clone has more than one count but fewer than ten. This chain links TRBV7-2 with TRBJ1-2; D may be TRBD1 (6 bases). This CDR3 has 16 amino acids. V was trimmed by 6 bases and J by 0 bases, leaving 17 bases between them. Germline CDR1 is SGHTA and CDR2 is FQGNSA. The CDR3: CASRSSGARANYGYTF. CDR3 nucleotide sequence: TGTGCCAGCAGGTCTTCAGGGGCAAGAGCTAACTATGGCTACACCTTC.

The chain combines TRBV9 with TRBJ2-1; TRBD2 matches at 11 bases. There are 18 residues in the CDR3. The J segment lost 1 base and the V segment lost 4 bases, leaving 10 bases of the junction unmatched. Germline CDR1 and CDR2: SGDLS and YYNGEE. This chain's CDR3 is CASSHDRASGRSYNEQFF. The CDR3 DNA is TGTGCCAGCAGCCATGACCGGGCTAGCGGGAGGTCCTACAATGAGCAGTTCTTC.

The chain is built from TRBV20-1 and TRBJ1-2; the D is unclear. The CDR3 totals 11 residues. The germline CDR1 and CDR2 sequences are DFQATT and SNEGSKA (reference sequence). The V and J ends lost 4 bases and 7 bases respectively, with 10 bases between them. This CDR3 reads CSAIELLGYTF. CDR3 nucleotides: TGCAGTGCTATAGAACTCCTTGGCTACACCTTC.

The gene calls are TRBV7-2 and TRBJ2-3; the D is unclear. The CDR3 covers 12 residues. Between the trimmed V and J ends, which lost 5 bases and 5 bases, there was a span of 8 bases. The germline gives CDR1 SGHTA, CDR2 FQGNSA. The CDR3 nucleotides read TGTGCCAGCAGCCGCCGGGTAGATACGCAGTATTTT. Protein product: CASSRRVDTQYF.

The CDR3 DNA is TGTGCCAGCACTCTGACTAGCGGCTTATACAATGAGCAGTTCTTC. This codes for CASTLTSGLYNEQFF. The chain carries TRBV27 and TRBJ2-1; 9 bases map to TRBD2. The V and J ends lost 7 bases and 4 bases, in that order; junction bases with no gene match: 8. CDR1 and CDR2 from the germline V gene are MNHEY and SMNVEV (reference sequence). This CDR3 spans 15 amino acids.

The rearrangement joins TRBV7-6 to TRBJ1-1; D might be TRBD1 (5 bases). Germline-derived CDR1 and CDR2 are SGHVS and FNYEAQ. V was trimmed by 5 bases and J by 0 bases, leaving 10 bases between them. This CDR3 region has 14 residues. CDR3 amino acids: CASSDGGMNTEAFF. The DNA for the CDR3 is TGTGCCAGCAGCGACGGGGGGATGAACACTGAAGCTTTCTTT.

The V and J genes are TRBV9 and TRBJ1-5, with TRBD1 matching 8 bases. V shed 4 bases and J 1 base; nucleotides not matched to a gene: 4. The CDR3 covers 15 residues. CDR1 is SGDLS, CDR2 YYNGEE, per germline. The CDR3 sequence: CASSTGQGSNQPQHF. The CDR3 DNA is TGTGCCAGCAGCACCGGACAGGGCAGCAATCAGCCCCAGCATTTT.

This chain connects TRBV27 to TRBJ1-2; D perhaps matches TRBD1 (5 bases). V was shortened by 6 bases and J by 1 base, with 15 bases between the two germline ends. The CDR3 contains 15 residues. Germline CDR1 and CDR2: MNHEY and SMNVEV (reference sequence). The CDR3 nucleotides read TGTGCCAGCAGGTCAACAGGCAACATTAACTATGGCTACACCTTC. This translates into CASRSTGNINYGYTF.

On this clone: Additional DNA sequences in this sample encode the identical CDR3. The gene calls are TRBV7-9 and TRBJ1-5; D perhaps matches TRBD1 (5 bases). The CDR3 has 15 residues. Germline loops: CDR1 SEHNR, CDR2 FQNEAQ (reference sequence). The V gene lost 1 base and the J gene lost 1 base, with 8 bases spanning the gap. CDR3 residues: CASSLEGLSNQPQHF. The CDR3 region has the DNA TGTGCCAGCAGCTTAGAGGGGCTGAGCAATCAGCCCCAGCATTTT. Using reference TRBV7-9 and TRBJ1-5 for the parts outside the CDR3, the full variable domain is DTGVSQNPRHKITKRGQNVTFRCDPISEHNRLYWYRQTLGQGPEFLTYFQNEAQLEKSRLLSDRFSAERPKGSFSTLEIQRTEQGDSAMYLCASSLEGLSNQPQHFGDGTRLSIL.

The chain employs TRBV24-1 and TRBJ2-7, with TRBD1 matching over 7 bases. Germline V gene data show CDR1 as KGHDR and CDR2 as SFDVKD. The CDR3 extends over 14 amino acids. V shed 7 bases and J 5 bases; nucleotides not matched to a gene: 10. The CDR3 sequence: CATSEGARLNEQYF. The DNA of the CDR3 is TGTGCCACCAGCGAGGGGGCCCGTTTGAACGAGCAGTACTTC.

This clone has just one count. The chain is built from TRBV21-1 and TRBJ2-7; no check of the table's D call, TRBD1, against the DNA was made. TRBV21-1 is termed a pseudogene. The CDR3 has 16 amino acids. CDR3: CASSKVLGQGAREQYF. The CDR3 bases are TGTGCCAGCAGCAAAGTCCTCGGACAGGGGGCACGCGAGCAGTACTTC.

V is TRBV30 and J is TRBJ2-2; a weak D match, TRBD2 (6 bases). The CDR3 spans 13 residues. Deletions cut 5 bases from V and 14 bases from J, with 21 bases between. Germline lookup yields CDR1 GTSNPN and CDR2 SVGIG (reference sequence). CDR3 DNA: TGTGCCTGGTCCGGAGGGAGGTTTAGGAGACTGTTTTTT. As protein: CAWSGGRFRRLFF.

The genes are TRBV9 and TRBJ2-1, with D uncertain. CDR3 length: 12 residues. Trimming pared 4 bases from V and 10 bases from J, leaving 12 bases between. From germline, CDR1 is SGDLS and CDR2 YYNGEE. This CDR3 reads CASSRGNGEQFF. CDR3 nucleotide sequence: TGTGCCAGCAGCCGAGGCAATGGGGAGCAGTTCTTC.

This rearrangement joins TRBV20-1 to TRBJ2-5, with TRBD2 matching 10 bases. The CDR3 has 15 amino acids. The trim removed 3 bases at V and 1 base at J, leaving 5 bases unmatched. Germline CDR1 is DFQATT and CDR2 is SNEGSKA (reference sequence). The chain's CDR3 is CSASESGRAQETQYF. The CDR3 bases are TGCAGTGCTAGTGAGAGCGGGAGGGCCCAAGAGACCCAGTACTTC.

The chain is built from TRBV24-1 and TRBJ1-5; possible D gene TRBD1, 6 bases. CDR3 size: 13 residues. V was pared by 6 bases and J by 4 bases, with 9 bases between. The germline CDR1 and CDR2 sequences are KGHDR and SFDVKD. The CDR3 sequence: CATSQGNNQPQHF. The CDR3 DNA is TGTGCCACCAGTCAGGGGAATAATCAGCCCCAGCATTTT.

This clone turned up a few times. The chain recombines TRBV2 with TRBJ1-5; D is undetermined. Germline V lookup: CDR1 SNHLY, CDR2 FYNNEI. The CDR3 runs to 11 residues. Trimming left V 5 bases short and J 4 bases short, with 3 bases between. The CDR3 DNA reads as TGTGCCAGCAGTACAAATCAGCCCCAGCATTTT. Translating it yields CASSTNQPQHF.

The CDR3 nucleotides are TGTGCCAGCAGCTCGGGACTAGGGGGGATGGGGACCCAGTACTTC. Protein sequence: CASSSGLGGMGTQYF. The rearrangement links TRBV7-2 to TRBJ2-5; TRBD2 matches at 8 bases. Germline CDR1 is SGHTA and CDR2 is FQGNSA. Trimming cost V 4 bases and J 7 bases; bases outside gene matches: 11. The CDR3 contains 15 residues.

This chain links TRBV3-1 (or the pseudogene TRBV3-2) with TRBJ2-7; D may be TRBD2 (5 bases). This CDR3 contains 15 residues. V was trimmed by 5 bases and J by 4 bases, leaving 18 bases between them. Germline-derived CDR1 and CDR2 are LGHDT and YNNKEL (reference sequence). The CDR3 loop reads CASSKPEGFGYEQYF. The CDR3, as DNA: TGTGCCAGCAGCAAGCCCGAGGGATTCGGATACGAGCAGTACTTC.

This chain links TRBV29-1 with TRBJ1-1; 7 nucleotides line up with TRBD1. The germline V gene encodes CDR1 SQVTM and CDR2 ANQGSEA. Trimming cost V 4 bases and J 12 bases; bases outside gene matches: 11. The CDR3 consists of 12 residues. The CDR3 loop reads CSVGGSDRITFF. CDR3 DNA sequence: TGCAGCGTTGGGGGGTCGGACAGGATAACTTTCTTT.

The genes are TRBV7-9 and TRBJ1-1; D is perhaps TRBD1 (5 bases). CDR3 length: 12 amino acids. Germline V CDR1 and CDR2: SEHNR, FQNEAQ (reference sequence). V lost 5 bases to trimming and J lost 10 bases, with 14 bases between them. The CDR3 spells CASSIDSGLAFF. CDR3 sequence (DNA): TGTGCCAGCAGCATAGATTCAGGGTTAGCTTTCTTT.